This T cell receptor (beta chain) emerged from a study of T cell responses to AZD1222 COVID-19 vaccine. Study-level points and caveats: Donors were largely white British and mainly female; clonal diversity was possibly underestimated. The study found Spike-specific TCR breadth and depth rose after two AZD1222 doses.

In the case of this clone: Its target is not known.

Trimming stripped 6 bases from V and 4 bases from J, with 12 bases between. The CDR3 runs 13 residues. Clones were read by immunoSEQ multiplex PCR, and TCRdb kept only the in-frame ones, dropping some. Of under 250,000 clones detected, about 92% appear once; the ten largest clones hold around 1%. The receptor was derived from an adult in good health. V gene TRBV12-3 or TRBV12-4 combines with J gene TRBJ1-1, with a tentative D call TRBD1 (5 bases). Sample: peripheral blood, taken on day 0 of MenACWY control vaccination. CDR3 protein: CASRRDGFTEAFF. In nucleotides, the CDR3 is TGTGCCAGCAGGCGGGACGGATTCACTGAAGCTTTCTTT.